Below, 14 T cell receptor beta chains from the same sample are listed, as sequenced in a study of early T cells in non-severe SARS-CoV-2 infection (dated by TCRdb to about 2021). Receptors were amplified or captured by 5' RACE. Sequencing was performed on a NextSeq 500. TCRdb reworked the public reads: Q25 trimming with fastp, MiXCR clone assembly, productive beta chains retained. Each record represents a unique CDR3 protein, reported with the most common genes and DNA among its rows. The sample table holds 65,000 to 95,000 distinct CDR3 sequences, of which 12% were seen once. Less than 20% of the sample belongs to the ten largest clones. Sample: whole blood, taken at baseline. The receptor set was obtained from an adult who was a healthcare worker with PCR-confirmed SARS-CoV-2 infection or an uninfected control (not recorded which). The donor label of this sample is uncertain.

This clonotype was seen ten or more times. This chain connects TRBV2 to TRBJ2-5, with a tentative D call TRBD1 (5 bases). CDR3 length equals 13 residues. Trimming removed 4 bases at V and 3 bases at J, with 9 bases between. CDR1 and CDR2 from the germline V gene are SNHLY and FYNNEI. The CDR3 DNA sequence: TGTGCCAGCAGTGTTGACAGAGAAGAGACCCAGTACTTC. It encodes CASSVDREETQYF.

This clonotype was seen repeatedly, ten times or more. This chain uses TRBV7-6 with TRBJ2-7, with D perhaps TRBD1 (5 bases). Germline CDR1 is SGHVS and CDR2 is FNYEAQ. This CDR3 is built from 15 residues. V lost 1 base, J lost 2 bases, and 12 bases lay in between. CDR3 in amino acids: CASSLDDSPAYEQYF. For the CDR3, the DNA is TGTGCCAGCAGCTTAGATGACAGTCCGGCCTACGAGCAGTACTTC.

Ten or more counts support this clonotype. The rearrangement links TRBV7-3 to TRBJ2-1; 9 bases match TRBD1. This CDR3 has 15 amino acids. The V segment lost 5 bases and the J segment 4 bases; nucleotides outside the gene matches: 6. CDR1 and CDR2 (germline): SGHTA, FQGTGA. The CDR3 protein is CASSADRGSYNEQFF. In nucleotides, the CDR3 is TGTGCCAGCAGCGCAGACAGGGGGTCATACAATGAGCAGTTCTTC.

In this sample, this clonotype turned up many times. The V call is TRBV5-1, the J call TRBJ1-1; possibly TRBD1 for D (6 bases). V was pared by 4 bases and J by 1 base, with 14 bases between. Germline CDR1 SGHRS, CDR2 YFSETQ. This CDR3 spans 15 amino acids. This CDR3 reads CASSPGPGQNTEAFF. CDR3 nucleotide sequence: TGCGCCAGCAGCCCAGGACCGGGACAGAACACTGAAGCTTTCTTT.

There are a few counts of this clonotype. The V and J genes are TRBV10-2 and TRBJ2-5; D uncertain. The CDR3 length is 14 residues. Trimming stripped 7 bases from V and 3 bases from J, with 15 bases between. CDR1 is WSHSY, CDR2 SAAADI, per germline. The CDR3 here is CASIGGRRKETQYF. CDR3 bases: TGCGCCAGCATAGGTGGTCGCCGAAAAGAGACCCAGTACTTC.

This clonotype was observed a few times. The V and J genes are TRBV6-5 and TRBJ2-2; 7 bases agree with TRBD1. Per the germline V gene, CDR1 is MNHEY and CDR2 is SVGAGI. V was pared by 6 bases and J by 8 bases, with 18 bases of the junction left unmatched. The CDR3 is 17 residues long. The CDR3 DNA is TGTGCCAGCAGACGGCTAGTCGGGACAGCCCTCGGGGGGGAGCTGTTTTTT. It codes for CASRRLVGTALGGELFF.

The chain couples TRBV5-1 to TRBJ2-2; D is perhaps TRBD1 (5 bases). Germline V lookup: CDR1 SGHRS, CDR2 YFSETQ. The V gene lost 4 bases and the J gene lost 0 bases, with 13 bases spanning the gap. The CDR3 runs to 16 residues. CDR3 region: CASSTGPGSNTGELFF. CDR3 sequence (DNA): TGCGCCAGCAGCACCGGGCCAGGGTCGAACACCGGGGAGCTGTTTTTT. The full variable domain, in which reference TRBV5-1 and TRBJ2-2 provide the parts outside the CDR3, is KAGVTQTPRYLIKTRGQQVTLSCSPISGHRSVSWYQQTPGQGLQFLFEYFSETQRNKGNFPGRFSGRQFSNSRSEMNVSTLELGDSALYLCASSTGPGSNTGELFFGEGSRLTVL.

This clonotype was recorded many times. The genes are TRBV20-1 and TRBJ2-7, with TRBD1 as a possible D gene (5 bases). CDR1 and CDR2 (germline): DFQATT, SNEGSKA (reference sequence). Trimming cost V 6 bases and J 6 bases, with 18 bases left between them. This CDR3 region has 13 residues. The CDR3 sequence is CSANFQGSGEQYF. CDR3 DNA: TGCAGTGCCAATTTCCAGGGATCCGGCGAGCAGTACTTC.

This clonotype came up a few times. The gene calls are TRBV27 and TRBJ1-6; tentatively, D is TRBD1 (5 bases). This CDR3 region has 17 residues. The V gene lost 0 bases and the J gene lost 3 bases, with 12 bases spanning the gap. CDR1 and CDR2 (germline): MNHEY, SMNVEV (reference sequence). The CDR3 nucleotides are TGTGCCAGCAGTTTATCGGGCTCAGGGTACTATAATTCACCCCTCCACTTT. Its translation is CASSLSGSGYYNSPLHF.

Of note for this clonotype: The conserved final phenylalanine or tryptophan is absent from the CDR3, which likely points to a read error. The rearrangement uses TRBV6-1 and TRBJ1-1; D uncertain. This CDR3 comprises 13 residues. Trimming took 0 bases from V and 1 from J, leaving 3 bases between them. Germline CDR1 MNHNS, CDR2 SASEGT. The CDR3 DNA reads as TGTGCCAGCAGTGAAGCCAGGAACACTGAAGCTTTCCTT. Its translation: CASSEARNTEAFL.

This clonotype has just a few counts. The gene calls are TRBV6-1 and TRBJ1-1, with TRBD1 as a possible D gene (5 bases). Trimming pared 2 bases from V and 12 bases from J, leaving 19 bases between. CDR3 length equals 14 residues. The germline CDR1 and CDR2 sequences are MNHNS and SASEGT. The CDR3: CASSESPGARETFF. The DNA for the CDR3 is TGTGCCAGCAGTGAATCCCCTGGGGCCAGGGAAACTTTCTTT.

This clonotype was picked up many times. The chain employs TRBV7-6 and TRBJ1-5, with D perhaps TRBD1 (5 bases). V was trimmed by 5 bases and J by 3 bases, leaving 11 bases between them. The CDR3 totals 14 residues. Germline CDR1 SGHVS, CDR2 FNYEAQ. The CDR3 region has the DNA TGTGCCAGCAGCCGAAGGGGAGACAATCAGCCCCAGCATTTT. Translated, it gives CASSRRGDNQPQHF.

The sample holds a few counts of this clonotype. The V gene is TRBV25-1, the J gene TRBJ2-5; D is possibly TRBD1 (5 bases). Germline V gene sequence: CDR1 MGHDK, CDR2 SYGVNS. The CDR3 length is 14 residues. Trimming left V 2 bases short and J 5 bases short, with 12 bases between. The CDR3 region is CASSEHRNAETQYF. CDR3 DNA sequence: TGTGCCAGCAGTGAACACAGGAATGCGGAGACCCAGTACTTC.

This chain uses TRBV14 with TRBJ2-7; D gene ambiguous. The V end lost 1 base, the J end lost 6 bases, and 7 bases lay between the germline ends. This CDR3 region has 12 residues. Germline loops: CDR1 SGHDN, CDR2 FVKESK. This CDR3 reads CASSQAGLEQYF. CDR3 DNA: TGTGCCAGCAGCCAAGCCGGGCTCGAGCAGTACTTC.